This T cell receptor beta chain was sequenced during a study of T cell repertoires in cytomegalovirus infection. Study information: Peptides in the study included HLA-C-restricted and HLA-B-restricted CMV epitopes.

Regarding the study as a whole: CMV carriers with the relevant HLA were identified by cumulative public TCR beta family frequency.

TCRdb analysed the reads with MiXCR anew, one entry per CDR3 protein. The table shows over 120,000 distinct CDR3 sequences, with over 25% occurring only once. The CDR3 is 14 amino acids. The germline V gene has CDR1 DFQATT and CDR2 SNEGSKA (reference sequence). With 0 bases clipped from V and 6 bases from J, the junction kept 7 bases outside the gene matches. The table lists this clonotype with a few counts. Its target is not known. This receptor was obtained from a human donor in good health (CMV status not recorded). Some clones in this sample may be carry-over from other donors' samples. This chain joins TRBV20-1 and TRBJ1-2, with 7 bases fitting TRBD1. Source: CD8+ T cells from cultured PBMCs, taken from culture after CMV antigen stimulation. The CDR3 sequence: CSARDRQGVNGYTF. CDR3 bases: TGCAGTGCTAGAGATAGACAGGGAGTCAATGGCTACACCTTC.